Listed below are T cell receptor beta chains from one sample, sequenced in a study of T cells after yellow fever vaccination. TCRdb called the 5' RACE reads again in MiXCR, with one record for every CDR3 protein. The table shows about 240,000 distinct CDR3 sequences, with 6.9% occurring only once. Material: CD4+ T cells sorted from PBMCs, obtained 15 days after the yellow fever booster vaccination. Receptors originate from a man aged 25 to 45 who received the YFV17D yellow fever vaccine. Both conserved end residues are part of each CDR3. The order of the fields is J gene, D gene, clone size, V gene, CDR3 protein, CDR3 DNA. A D gene is named only where the DNA matches it firmly. Clone size is given for some rows only: seen once, a few or many times, or a class if the clone is expanded.

J gene: TRBJ2-7
D gene: TRBD2
clone size: few
V gene: TRBV7-2
CDR3 protein: CASSFSGVSYEQYF
CDR3 DNA: TGTGCCAGCAGCTTCAGCGGGGTGTCCTACGAGCAGTACTTC

J gene: TRBJ1-6
D gene: -
clone size: -
V gene: TRBV20-1
CDR3 protein: CCASSPGQAIYSPLHF
CDR3 DNA: TGCTGTGCTAGTTCTCCGGGACAAGCGATTTATTCACCCCTCCACTTT

J gene: TRBJ1-4
D gene: -
clone size: few
V gene: TRBV30
CDR3 protein: CAWSARRGVTNEKLFF
CDR3 DNA: TGTGCCTGGAGTGCTCGGCGGGGGGTAACTAATGAAAAACTGTTTTTT

J gene: TRBJ2-1
D gene: -
clone size: many
V gene: TRBV12-3/TRBV12-4
CDR3 protein: CASSSEGVGYQFF
CDR3 DNA: TGTGCCAGCAGTTCTGAAGGTGTGGGATACCAGTTCTTC

J gene: TRBJ2-3
D gene: TRBD2
clone size: few
V gene: TRBV5-1
CDR3 protein: CASSLASGSGSDTQYF
CDR3 DNA: TGCGCCAGCAGCTTGGCAAGCGGGAGTGGCTCAGATACGCAGTATTTT

J gene: TRBJ2-1
D gene: -
clone size: few
V gene: TRBV27
CDR3 protein: CASSLSIIRRARNEQFF
CDR3 DNA: TGTGCCAGCAGTTTATCGATAATCCGGAGGGCCAGAAATGAGCAGTTCTTC

J gene: TRBJ1-1
D gene: -
clone size: many
V gene: TRBV6-6
CDR3 protein: CAITTGRNTEAFF
CDR3 DNA: TGTGCCATCACCACAGGGCGGAACACTGAAGCTTTCTTT

J gene: TRBJ2-1
D gene: TRBD1
clone size: few
V gene: TRBV6-1
CDR3 protein: CASSKWGQGDNEQFF
CDR3 DNA: TGTGCCAGCAGTAAATGGGGACAGGGAGACAATGAGCAGTTCTTC

J gene: TRBJ1-2
D gene: -
clone size: -
V gene: TRBV25-1
CDR3 protein: CASRDTDYGYTF
CDR3 DNA: TGTGCCAGCAGGGACACGGACTATGGCTACACCTTC

J gene: TRBJ2-7
D gene: -
clone size: many
V gene: TRBV4-2
CDR3 protein: CASSQASRGNYEQYF
CDR3 DNA: TGTGCCAGCAGCCAAGCATCCCGCGGGAACTACGAGCAGTACTTC

J gene: TRBJ2-2
D gene: -
clone size: many
V gene: TRBV7-8
CDR3 protein: CASSPPAGELFF
CDR3 DNA: TGTGCCAGCAGCCCTCCTGCCGGGGAGCTGTTTTTT

J gene: TRBJ2-6
D gene: -
clone size: many
V gene: TRBV5-1
CDR3 protein: CASIDSGANVLTF
CDR3 DNA: TGCGCCAGCATCGATTCTGGGGCCAACGTCCTGACTTTC

J gene: TRBJ2-7
D gene: -
clone size: -
V gene: TRBV12-3/TRBV12-4
CDR3 protein: CASSRCRGADEQYF
CDR3 DNA: TGTGCCAGCAGTCGATGCAGGGGTGCCGACGAGCAGTACTTC

J gene: TRBJ2-7
D gene: -
clone size: -
V gene: TRBV12-3/TRBV12-4
CDR3 protein: CASRAREKGEQYF
CDR3 DNA: TGTGCCAGCAGGGCGAGGGAGAAGGGCGAGCAGTACTTC

J gene: TRBJ2-1
D gene: -
clone size: -
V gene: TRBV7-8
CDR3 protein: CASSSRQVQFF
CDR3 DNA: TGTGCCAGCAGCTCCCGGCAGGTGCAGTTCTTC

J gene: TRBJ1-4
D gene: -
clone size: -
V gene: TRBV20-1
CDR3 protein: CSARIGVEREKLFF
CDR3 DNA: TGCAGTGCTAGAATCGGGGTTGAGCGGGAAAAACTGTTTTTT

J gene: TRBJ2-7
D gene: -
clone size: few
V gene: TRBV7-8
CDR3 protein: CASSLSQGHYYEQYF
CDR3 DNA: TGTGCCAGCAGCTTATCCCAGGGGCACTACTACGAGCAGTACTTC

J gene: TRBJ2-3
D gene: -
clone size: few
V gene: TRBV19
CDR3 protein: CASSTDPPAASTDTQYF
CDR3 DNA: TGTGCCAGTAGTACCGACCCCCCGGCGGCCAGCACAGATACGCAGTATTTT

J gene: TRBJ2-3
D gene: -
clone size: few
V gene: TRBV6-5
CDR3 protein: CASSYSQGQNTDTQYF
CDR3 DNA: TGTGCCAGCAGTTACTCGCAGGGTCAGAACACAGATACGCAGTATTTT

J gene: TRBJ2-3
D gene: TRBD2
clone size: many
V gene: TRBV7-2
CDR3 protein: CASRSPGGTQYF
CDR3 DNA: TGTGCCAGCAGATCACCGGGGGGGACGCAGTATTTT

J gene: TRBJ2-7
D gene: TRBD2
clone size: many
V gene: TRBV27
CDR3 protein: CASRPSGRAYEQYF
CDR3 DNA: TGTGCCAGCAGACCCAGCGGGAGGGCGTACGAGCAGTACTTC

J gene: TRBJ1-2
D gene: -
clone size: many
V gene: TRBV5-6
CDR3 protein: CASSRGTNYGYTF
CDR3 DNA: TGTGCCAGCAGCCGAGGGACGAATTATGGCTACACCTTC

J gene: TRBJ2-1
D gene: TRBD2
clone size: many
V gene: TRBV7-9
CDR3 protein: CASSQGLAGLNEQFF
CDR3 DNA: TGTGCCAGCAGCCAAGGACTAGCGGGACTAAATGAGCAGTTCTTC

J gene: TRBJ1-1
D gene: TRBD1
clone size: -
V gene: TRBV7-8
CDR3 protein: CASSFWGTGYTEAFF
CDR3 DNA: TGTGCCAGCAGCTTTTGGGGGACAGGGTATACTGAAGCTTTCTTT

J gene: TRBJ2-1
D gene: -
clone size: few
V gene: TRBV5-1
CDR3 protein: CASSLGSFYNEQFF
CDR3 DNA: TGCGCCAGCAGCTTAGGAAGTTTCTACAATGAGCAGTTCTTC

J gene: TRBJ2-2
D gene: TRBD1
clone size: -
V gene: TRBV25-1
CDR3 protein: CASSDLPGQGTGELFF
CDR3 DNA: TGTGCCAGCAGTGACCTTCCGGGACAGGGGACCGGGGAGCTGTTTTTT

J gene: TRBJ2-1
D gene: -
clone size: -
V gene: TRBV15
CDR3 protein: CATSRWNSTNEQFF
CDR3 DNA: TGTGCCACCAGCAGATGGAACTCCACTAATGAGCAGTTCTTC

J gene: TRBJ2-1
D gene: -
clone size: many
V gene: TRBV27
CDR3 protein: CASSSRGKGREQFF
CDR3 DNA: TGTGCCAGCAGTTCGAGGGGGAAGGGTCGTGAGCAGTTCTTC

J gene: TRBJ2-7
D gene: -
clone size: many
V gene: TRBV7-9
CDR3 protein: CASSFRQGPYEQYF
CDR3 DNA: TGTGCCAGCAGCTTCCGGCAGGGTCCCTACGAGCAGTACTTC

J gene: TRBJ2-7
D gene: TRBD2
clone size: few
V gene: TRBV29-1
CDR3 protein: CSVGGLPNEQYF
CDR3 DNA: TGCAGCGTTGGGGGACTACCCAACGAGCAGTACTTC

J gene: TRBJ2-3
D gene: -
clone size: few
V gene: TRBV6-2/TRBV6-3
CDR3 protein: CASRRPGDRPDTQYF
CDR3 DNA: TGTGCCAGCAGACGGCCGGGAGATCGCCCAGATACGCAGTATTTT

J gene: TRBJ2-1
D gene: -
clone size: -
V gene: TRBV5-5
CDR3 protein: CASSLSFGAYNEQFF
CDR3 DNA: TGTGCCAGCAGCTTGTCTTTCGGGGCTTACAATGAGCAGTTCTTC

J gene: TRBJ2-2
D gene: TRBD2
clone size: -
V gene: TRBV7-6
CDR3 protein: CASSQNLAGVPGELFF
CDR3 DNA: TGTGCCAGCAGCCAGAACTTAGCGGGAGTGCCCGGGGAGCTGTTTTTT

J gene: TRBJ1-1
D gene: -
clone size: few
V gene: TRBV12-3/TRBV12-4
CDR3 protein: CASSLPGSMNTEAFF
CDR3 DNA: TGTGCCAGCAGTTTGCCAGGTTCCATGAACACTGAAGCTTTCTTT

J gene: TRBJ1-1
D gene: -
clone size: few
V gene: TRBV18
CDR3 protein: CASSPSRDTEAFF
CDR3 DNA: TGTGCCAGCTCGCCGAGTCGGGACACTGAAGCTTTCTTT

J gene: TRBJ2-3
D gene: -
clone size: -
V gene: TRBV20-1
CDR3 protein: CSAIIRASGTDTQYF
CDR3 DNA: TGCAGTGCGATAATCCGAGCTAGCGGCACAGATACGCAGTATTTT

J gene: TRBJ2-1
D gene: TRBD2
clone size: -
V gene: TRBV7-8
CDR3 protein: CASGARGLAGIEQFF
CDR3 DNA: TGTGCCAGCGGCGCAAGGGGACTAGCGGGAATTGAGCAGTTCTTC

J gene: TRBJ2-6
D gene: TRBD1
clone size: -
V gene: TRBV5-1
CDR3 protein: CASSLSGTGIYSGANVLTF
CDR3 DNA: TGCGCCAGCAGCTTATCCGGGACAGGGATCTACTCTGGGGCCAACGTCCTGACTTTC